This TCR beta chain comes out of a study of technical replicates of blood from a handful of donors. The V gene's germline CDR1 is GTSNPN and CDR2 SVGIG (reference sequence). The length of the CDR3 is 15 residues. Trimming took off 1 base at V and 5 bases at J, with 17 bases between the two ends. TCRdb keeps only in-frame clones here, not all; method: immunoSEQ multiplex PCR. The data show tens of thousands of clones, about 93% seen once. This TCR came from a human donor in good health. The specimen was T cells isolated from PBMCs. The gene calls are TRBV30 and TRBJ2-5; maybe TRBD2 (6 bases). CDR3 in DNA: TGTGCCTGGAGTGGCCTATGGGGGAGGAGGGAGACCCAGTACTTC. Translated, it gives CAWSGLWGRRETQYF.